Sequencing of this TCR beta chain was carried out in a study of response to subunit inactivated influenza vaccine. One entry per CDR3 protein, called by TCRdb with MiXCR from the RT-PCR reads. The sample consists of about 190,000 distinct CDR3 sequences, approximately 15% of them appearing once. This clonotype was picked up a small number of times. This receptor was identified in a man over 45 who received an inactivated influenza vaccine. Material: CD8+ T cells sorted from PBMCs, obtained 5 days after vaccination.

CDR3 loop: CASSLSLNTGELFF. CDR3 sequence (DNA): TGTGCCAGCAGTTTGAGTTTGAACACCGGGGAGCTGTTTTTT. The rearrangement joins TRBV27 to TRBJ2-2; D call uncertain. This CDR3 has 14 residues. V was pared by 3 bases and J by 1 base, with 6 bases between. From germline, CDR1 is MNHEY and CDR2 SMNVEV (reference sequence).